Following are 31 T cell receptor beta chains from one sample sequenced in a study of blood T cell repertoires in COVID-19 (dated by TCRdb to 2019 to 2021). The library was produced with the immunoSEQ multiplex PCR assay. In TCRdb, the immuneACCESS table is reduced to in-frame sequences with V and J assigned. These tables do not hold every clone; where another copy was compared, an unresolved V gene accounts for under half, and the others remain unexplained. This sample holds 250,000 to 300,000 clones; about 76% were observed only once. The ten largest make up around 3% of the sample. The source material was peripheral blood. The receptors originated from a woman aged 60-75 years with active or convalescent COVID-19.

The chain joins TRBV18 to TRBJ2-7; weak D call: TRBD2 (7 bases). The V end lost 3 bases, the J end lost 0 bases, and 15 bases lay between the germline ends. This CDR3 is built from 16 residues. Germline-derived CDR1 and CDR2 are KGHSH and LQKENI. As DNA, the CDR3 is TGTGCCAGCTCACCGGCCTGGCGGGGGCTCTCCTACGAGCAGTACTTC. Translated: CASSPAWRGLSYEQYF.

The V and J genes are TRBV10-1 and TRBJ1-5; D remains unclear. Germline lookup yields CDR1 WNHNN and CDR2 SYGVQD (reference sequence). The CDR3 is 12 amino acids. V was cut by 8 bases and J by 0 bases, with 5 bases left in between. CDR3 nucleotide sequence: TGCGCCAGCGGAGATAGCAATCAGCCCCAGCATTTT. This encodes CASGDSNQPQHF.

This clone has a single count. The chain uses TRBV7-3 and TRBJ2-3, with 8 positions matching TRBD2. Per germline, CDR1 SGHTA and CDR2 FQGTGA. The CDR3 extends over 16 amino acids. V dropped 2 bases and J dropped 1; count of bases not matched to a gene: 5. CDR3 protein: CASSLGPAGGTDTQYF. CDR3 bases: TGTGCCAGCAGCTTAGGTCCAGCGGGGGGCACAGATACGCAGTATTTT.

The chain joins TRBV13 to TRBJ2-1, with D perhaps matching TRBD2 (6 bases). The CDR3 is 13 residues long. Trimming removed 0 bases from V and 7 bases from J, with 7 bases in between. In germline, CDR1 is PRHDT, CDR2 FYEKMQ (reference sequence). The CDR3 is CASSLGGGNEQFF. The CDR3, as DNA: TGTGCCAGCAGCTTAGGCGGGGGAAATGAGCAGTTCTTC.

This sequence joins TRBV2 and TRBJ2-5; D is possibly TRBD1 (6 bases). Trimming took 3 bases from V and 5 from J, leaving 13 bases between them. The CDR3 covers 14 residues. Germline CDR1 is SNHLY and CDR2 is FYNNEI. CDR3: CASSDARGGETQYF. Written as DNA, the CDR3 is TGTGCCAGCAGTGACGCCAGGGGCGGGGAGACCCAGTACTTC.

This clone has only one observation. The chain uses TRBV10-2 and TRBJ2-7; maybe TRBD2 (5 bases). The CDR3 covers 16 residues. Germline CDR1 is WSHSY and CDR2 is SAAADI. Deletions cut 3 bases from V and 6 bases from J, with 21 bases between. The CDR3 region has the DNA TGCGCCAGCAGTGACCCTGTGGGGAGCATCTTCGGCGAGCAGTACTTC. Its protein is CASSDPVGSIFGEQYF.

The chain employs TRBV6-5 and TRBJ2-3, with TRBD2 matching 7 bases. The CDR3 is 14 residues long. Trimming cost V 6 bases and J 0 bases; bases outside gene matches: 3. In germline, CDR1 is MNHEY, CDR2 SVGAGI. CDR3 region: CASRSGTSTDTQYF. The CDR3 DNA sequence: TGTGCCAGCAGGAGCGGGACTAGCACAGATACGCAGTATTTT.

This CDR3 is CASSKPPAGSGNIQYF. The CDR3 DNA follows: TGTGCCAGCAGCAAACCCCCCGCAGGGTCGGGAAACATTCAGTACTTC. The rearrangement links TRBV21-1 to TRBJ2-4; the D call in the table, TRBD1, was not verified against the DNA. TRBV21-1 constitutes a pseudogene. This CDR3 contains 16 residues.

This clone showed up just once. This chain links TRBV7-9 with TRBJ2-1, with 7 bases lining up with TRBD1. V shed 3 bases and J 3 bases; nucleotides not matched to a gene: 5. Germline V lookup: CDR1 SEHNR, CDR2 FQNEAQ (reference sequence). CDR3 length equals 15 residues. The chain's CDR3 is CASSFRQGNYNEQFF. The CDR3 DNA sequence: TGTGCCAGCAGCTTCAGACAGGGAAACTACAATGAGCAGTTCTTC. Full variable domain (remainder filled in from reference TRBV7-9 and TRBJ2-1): DTGVSQNPRHKITKRGQNVTFRCDPISEHNRLYWYRQTLGQGPEFLTYFQNEAQLEKSRLLSDRFSAERPKGSFSTLEIQRTEQGDSAMYLCASSFRQGNYNEQFFGPGTRLTVL.

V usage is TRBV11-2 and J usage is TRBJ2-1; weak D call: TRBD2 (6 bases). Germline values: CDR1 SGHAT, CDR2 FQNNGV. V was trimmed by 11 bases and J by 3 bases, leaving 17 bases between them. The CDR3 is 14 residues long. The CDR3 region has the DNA TGTGCCGCGGGACTTCTTCAACTCTACAATGAGCAGTTCTTC. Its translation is CAAGLLQLYNEQFF.

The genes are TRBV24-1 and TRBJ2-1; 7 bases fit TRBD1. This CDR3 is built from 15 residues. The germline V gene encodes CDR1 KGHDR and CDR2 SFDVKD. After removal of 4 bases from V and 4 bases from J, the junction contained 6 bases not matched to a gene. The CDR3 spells CATSDPDREYNEQFF. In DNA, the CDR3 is TGTGCCACCAGTGACCCCGACAGGGAATACAATGAGCAGTTCTTC.

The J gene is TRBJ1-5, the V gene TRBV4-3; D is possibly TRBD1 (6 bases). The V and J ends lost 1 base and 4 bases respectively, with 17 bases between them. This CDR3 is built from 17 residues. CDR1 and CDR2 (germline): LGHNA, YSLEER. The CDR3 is CASSQVLGQGHNQPQHF. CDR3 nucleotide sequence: TGCGCCAGCAGCCAAGTCCTAGGTCAGGGGCATAATCAGCCCCAGCATTTT.

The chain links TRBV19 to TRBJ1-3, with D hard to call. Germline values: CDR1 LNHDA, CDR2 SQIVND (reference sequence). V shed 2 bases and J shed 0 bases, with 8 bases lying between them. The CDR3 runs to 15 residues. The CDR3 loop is CASSIQKTSGNTIYF. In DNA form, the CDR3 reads TGTGCCAGTAGTATACAGAAAACCTCTGGAAACACCATATATTTT.

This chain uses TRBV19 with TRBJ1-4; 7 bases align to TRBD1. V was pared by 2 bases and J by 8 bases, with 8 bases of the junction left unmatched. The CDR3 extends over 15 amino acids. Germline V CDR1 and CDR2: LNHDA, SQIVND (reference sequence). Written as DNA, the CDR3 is TGTGCCAGTAGTATATTCAAGGGGGCCGGGGAAAAACTGTTTTTT. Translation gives CASSIFKGAGEKLFF.

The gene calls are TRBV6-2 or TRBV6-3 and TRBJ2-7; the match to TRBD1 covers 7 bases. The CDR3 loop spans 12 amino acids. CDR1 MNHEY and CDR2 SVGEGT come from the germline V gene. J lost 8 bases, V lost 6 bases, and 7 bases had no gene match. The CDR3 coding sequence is TGTGCCAGCAGCCCGGGACAGTCGAAGCAGTACTTC. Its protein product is CASSPGQSKQYF.

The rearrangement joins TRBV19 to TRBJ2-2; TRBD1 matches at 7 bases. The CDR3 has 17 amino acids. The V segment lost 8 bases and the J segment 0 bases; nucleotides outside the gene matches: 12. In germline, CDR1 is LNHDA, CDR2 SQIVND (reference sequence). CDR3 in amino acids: CASRDDRVAANTGELFF. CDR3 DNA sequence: TGTGCCAGTCGAGACGACAGGGTCGCGGCGAACACCGGGGAGCTGTTTTTT.

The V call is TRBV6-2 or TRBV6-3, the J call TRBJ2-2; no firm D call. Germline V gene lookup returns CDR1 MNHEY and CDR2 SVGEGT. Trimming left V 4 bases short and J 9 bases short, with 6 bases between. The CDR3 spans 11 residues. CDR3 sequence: CASSFSRELFF. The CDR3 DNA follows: TGTGCCAGCAGTTTCTCTAGGGAGCTGTTTTTT.

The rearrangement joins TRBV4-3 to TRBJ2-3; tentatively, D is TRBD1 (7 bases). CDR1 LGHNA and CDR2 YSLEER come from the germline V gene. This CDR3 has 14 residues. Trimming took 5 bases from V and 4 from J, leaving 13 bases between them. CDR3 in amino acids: CASSVAGGSDTQYF. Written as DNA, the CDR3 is TGCGCCAGCAGCGTGGCAGGGGGGTCAGATACGCAGTATTTT.

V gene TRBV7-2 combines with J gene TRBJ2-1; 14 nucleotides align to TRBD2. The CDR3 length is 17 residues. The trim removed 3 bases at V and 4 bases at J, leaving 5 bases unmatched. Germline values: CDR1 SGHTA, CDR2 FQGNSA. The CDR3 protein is CASSFSGLAGGYNEQFF. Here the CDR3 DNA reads TGTGCCAGCAGCTTTTCCGGACTAGCGGGGGGTTACAATGAGCAGTTCTTC.

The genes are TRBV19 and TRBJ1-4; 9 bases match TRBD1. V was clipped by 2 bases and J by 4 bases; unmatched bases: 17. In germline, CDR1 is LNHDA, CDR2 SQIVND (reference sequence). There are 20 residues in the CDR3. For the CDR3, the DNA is TGTGCCAGTAGTATACGGGGACCGGGGACAGGGCTACCACTTAATGAAAAACTGTTTTTT. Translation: CASSIRGPGTGLPLNEKLFF.

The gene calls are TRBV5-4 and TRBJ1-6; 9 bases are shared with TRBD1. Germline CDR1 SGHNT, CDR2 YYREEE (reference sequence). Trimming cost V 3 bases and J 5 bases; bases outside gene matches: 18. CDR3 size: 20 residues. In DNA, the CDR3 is TGTGCCAGCAGCTGGGACAGGGCAAGCCTAAAGCTCGGGAATAATTCACCCCTCCACTTT. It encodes CASSWDRASLKLGNNSPLHF.

The CDR3 loop is CATAGGSSYEQYF. The CDR3 nucleotides read TGTGCCACCGCGGGGGGCAGCTCCTACGAGCAGTACTTC. J is TRBJ2-7 and V is TRBV10-3, with TRBD2 matching 8 bases. Germline V gene sequence: CDR1 ENHRY, CDR2 SYGVKD. Trimming removed 10 bases from V and 0 bases from J; junction bases left unmatched: 5. CDR3 length equals 13 residues.

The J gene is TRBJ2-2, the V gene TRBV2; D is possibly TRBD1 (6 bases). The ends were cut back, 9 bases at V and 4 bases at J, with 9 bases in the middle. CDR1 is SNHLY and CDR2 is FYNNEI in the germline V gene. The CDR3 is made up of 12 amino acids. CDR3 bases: TGTGCCAGACAGGGAAGCACCGGGGAGCTGTTTTTT. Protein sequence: CARQGSTGELFF. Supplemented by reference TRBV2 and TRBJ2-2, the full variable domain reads EPEVTQTPSHQVTQMGQEVILRCVPISNHLYFYWYRQILGQKVEFLVSFYNNEISEKSEIFDDQFSVERPDGSNFTLKIRSTKLEDSAMYFCARQGSTGELFFGEGSRLTVL.

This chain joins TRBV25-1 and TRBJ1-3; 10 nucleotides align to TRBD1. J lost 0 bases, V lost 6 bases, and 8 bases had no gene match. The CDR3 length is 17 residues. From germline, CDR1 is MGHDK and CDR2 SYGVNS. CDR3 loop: CASSRDRGPYSGNTIYF. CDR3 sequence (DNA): TGTGCCAGCAGCCGGGACAGGGGACCGTACTCTGGAAACACCATATATTTT.

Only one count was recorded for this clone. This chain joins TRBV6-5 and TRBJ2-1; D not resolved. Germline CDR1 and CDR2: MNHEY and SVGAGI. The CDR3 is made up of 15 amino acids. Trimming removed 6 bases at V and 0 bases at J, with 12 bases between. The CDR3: CASRPRRSSYNEQFF. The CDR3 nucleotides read TGTGCCAGCAGACCTCGACGGAGCTCCTACAATGAGCAGTTCTTC.

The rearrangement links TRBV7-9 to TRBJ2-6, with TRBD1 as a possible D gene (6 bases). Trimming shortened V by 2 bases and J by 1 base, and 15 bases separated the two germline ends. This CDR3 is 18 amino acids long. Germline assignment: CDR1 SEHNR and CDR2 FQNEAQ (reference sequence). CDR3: CASSLNARGLSGANVLTF. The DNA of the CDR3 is TGTGCCAGCAGCTTAAACGCCAGGGGCCTTTCTGGGGCCAACGTCCTGACTTTC. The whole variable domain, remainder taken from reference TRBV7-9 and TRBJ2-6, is DTGVSQNPRHKITKRGQNVTFRCDPISEHNRLYWYRQTLGQGPEFLTYFQNEAQLEKSRLLSDRFSAERPKGSFSTLEIQRTEQGDSAMYLCASSLNARGLSGANVLTFGAGSRLTVL.

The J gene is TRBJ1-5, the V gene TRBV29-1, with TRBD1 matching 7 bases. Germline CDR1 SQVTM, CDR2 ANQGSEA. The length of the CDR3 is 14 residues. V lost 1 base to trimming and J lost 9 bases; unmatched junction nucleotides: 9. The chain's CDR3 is CSVEVGQAKGPQHF. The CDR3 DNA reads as TGCAGCGTTGAAGTCGGACAGGCTAAGGGGCCCCAGCATTTT.

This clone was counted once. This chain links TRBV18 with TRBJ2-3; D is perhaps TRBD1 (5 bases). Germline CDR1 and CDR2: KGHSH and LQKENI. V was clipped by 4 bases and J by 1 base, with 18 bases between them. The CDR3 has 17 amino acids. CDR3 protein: CASSLGVIVGRTDTQYF. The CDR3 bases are TGTGCCAGCTCACTAGGGGTGATTGTCGGACGCACAGATACGCAGTATTTT.

This CDR3 is CASSLGQGAAREKNIQYF. The CDR3 nucleotides are TGTGCCAGCAGCCTGGGACAGGGGGCGGCTAGAGAAAAAAACATTCAGTACTTC. V and J are TRBV7-2 and TRBJ2-4; the match to TRBD1 covers 12 bases. Trimming cost V 5 bases and J 4 bases; bases outside gene matches: 12. The germline V gene encodes CDR1 SGHTA and CDR2 FQGNSA. This CDR3 comprises 18 residues.

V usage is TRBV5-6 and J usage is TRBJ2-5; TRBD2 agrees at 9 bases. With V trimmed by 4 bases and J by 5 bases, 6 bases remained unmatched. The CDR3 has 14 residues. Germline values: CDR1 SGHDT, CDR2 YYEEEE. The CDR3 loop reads CASSASGAGETQYF. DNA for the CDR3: TGTGCCAGCAGCGCTAGCGGGGCGGGGGAGACCCAGTACTTC.

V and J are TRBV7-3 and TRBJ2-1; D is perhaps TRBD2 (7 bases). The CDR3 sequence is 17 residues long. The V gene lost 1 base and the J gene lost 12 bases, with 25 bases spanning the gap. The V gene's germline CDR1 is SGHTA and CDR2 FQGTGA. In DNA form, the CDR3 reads TGTGCCAGCAGCTTAATGGGAGGGGGGGCCGTCGGGAGCGTGCAGTTCTTC. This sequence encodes CASSLMGGGAVGSVQFF.